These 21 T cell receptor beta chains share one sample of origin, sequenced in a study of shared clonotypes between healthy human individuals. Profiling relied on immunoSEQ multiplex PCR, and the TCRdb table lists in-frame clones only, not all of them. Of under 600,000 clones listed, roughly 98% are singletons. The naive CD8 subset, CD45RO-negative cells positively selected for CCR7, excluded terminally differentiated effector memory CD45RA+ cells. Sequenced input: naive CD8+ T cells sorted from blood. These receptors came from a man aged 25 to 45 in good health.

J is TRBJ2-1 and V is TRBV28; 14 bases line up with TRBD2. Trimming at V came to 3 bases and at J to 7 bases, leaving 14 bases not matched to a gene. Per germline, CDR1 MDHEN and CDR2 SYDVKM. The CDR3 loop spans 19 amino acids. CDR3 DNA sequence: TGTGCCAGCAGTTTGTCCGGGACTAGCGGGAGAACTGATTTTAATGAGCAGTTCTTC. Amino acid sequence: CASSLSGTSGRTDFNEQFF.

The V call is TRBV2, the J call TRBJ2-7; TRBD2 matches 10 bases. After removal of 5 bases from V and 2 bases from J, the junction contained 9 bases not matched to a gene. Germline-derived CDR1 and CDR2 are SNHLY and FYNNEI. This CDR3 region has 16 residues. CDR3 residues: CASSFTPSGGTYEQYF. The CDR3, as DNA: TGTGCCAGCAGTTTTACCCCTAGCGGGGGAACCTACGAGCAGTACTTC. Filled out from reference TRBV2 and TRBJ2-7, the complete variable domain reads EPEVTQTPSHQVTQMGQEVILRCVPISNHLYFYWYRQILGQKVEFLVSFYNNEISEKSEIFDDQFSVERPDGSNFTLKIRSTKLEDSAMYFCASSFTPSGGTYEQYFGPGTRLTVT.

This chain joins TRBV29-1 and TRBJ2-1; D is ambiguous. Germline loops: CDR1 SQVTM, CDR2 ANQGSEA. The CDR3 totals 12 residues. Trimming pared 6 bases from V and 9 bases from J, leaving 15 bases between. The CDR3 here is CSVPSYDTEQFF. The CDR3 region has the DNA TGCAGCGTCCCTTCATACGACACTGAGCAGTTCTTC.

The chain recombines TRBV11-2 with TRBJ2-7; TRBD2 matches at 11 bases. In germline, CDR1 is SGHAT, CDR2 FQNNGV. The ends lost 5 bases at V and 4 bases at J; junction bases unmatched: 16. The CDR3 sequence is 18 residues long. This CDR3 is CASSIGLAGRVMQYEQYF. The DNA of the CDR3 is TGTGCCAGCAGCATTGGACTAGCGGGCCGGGTAATGCAATACGAGCAGTACTTC.

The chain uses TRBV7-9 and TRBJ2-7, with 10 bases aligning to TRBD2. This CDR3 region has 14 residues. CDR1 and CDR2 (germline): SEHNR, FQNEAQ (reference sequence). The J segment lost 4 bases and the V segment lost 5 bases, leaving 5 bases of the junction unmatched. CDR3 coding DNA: TGTGCCAGCAGCGGGACTAGCGAAGTTTACGAGCAGTACTTC. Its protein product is CASSGTSEVYEQYF.

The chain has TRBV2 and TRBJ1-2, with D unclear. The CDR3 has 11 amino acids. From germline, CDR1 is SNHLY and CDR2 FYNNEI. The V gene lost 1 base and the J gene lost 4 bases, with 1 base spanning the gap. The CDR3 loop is CASSEVYGYTF. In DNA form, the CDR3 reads TGTGCCAGCAGTGAAGTCTATGGCTACACCTTC.

CDR3 coding DNA: TGCGCCAGCAGCCAAGATCTCACGGGGGCAGATACGCAGTATTTT. This translates into CASSQDLTGADTQYF. This rearrangement joins TRBV4-3 to TRBJ2-3, with TRBD2 as a possible D gene (6 bases). Germline V gene sequence: CDR1 LGHNA, CDR2 YSLEER. Trimming stripped 0 bases from V and 4 bases from J, with 11 bases between. This CDR3 is built from 15 residues.

CDR3 in DNA: TGTGCCAGCAGCTCCAATCGCGGGGGTTCCTACTATGGCTACACCTTC. Amino acids: CASSSNRGGSYYGYTF. This chain connects TRBV7-2 to TRBJ1-2; maybe TRBD1 (5 bases). Germline V gives CDR1 SGHTA, CDR2 FQGNSA. Trimming shortened V by 4 bases and J by 3 bases, and 18 bases separated the two germline ends. This CDR3 is built from 16 residues.

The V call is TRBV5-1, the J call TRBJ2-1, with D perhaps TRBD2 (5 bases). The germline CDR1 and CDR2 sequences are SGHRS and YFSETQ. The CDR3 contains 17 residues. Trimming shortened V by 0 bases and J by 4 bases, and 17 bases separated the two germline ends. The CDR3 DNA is TGCGCCAGCAGCTTGGGGTACCGGATGGGAGATTACAATGAGCAGTTCTTC. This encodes CASSLGYRMGDYNEQFF. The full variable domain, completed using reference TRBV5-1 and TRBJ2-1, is KAGVTQTPRYLIKTRGQQVTLSCSPISGHRSVSWYQQTPGQGLQFLFEYFSETQRNKGNFPGRFSGRQFSNSRSEMNVSTLELGDSALYLCASSLGYRMGDYNEQFFGPGTRLTVL.

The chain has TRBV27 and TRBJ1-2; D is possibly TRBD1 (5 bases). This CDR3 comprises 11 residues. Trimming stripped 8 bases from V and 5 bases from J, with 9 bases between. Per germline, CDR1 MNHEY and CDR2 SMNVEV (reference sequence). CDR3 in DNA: TGTGCCAGCCGCAGGGATTATGGCTACACCTTC. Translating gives CASRRDYGYTF.

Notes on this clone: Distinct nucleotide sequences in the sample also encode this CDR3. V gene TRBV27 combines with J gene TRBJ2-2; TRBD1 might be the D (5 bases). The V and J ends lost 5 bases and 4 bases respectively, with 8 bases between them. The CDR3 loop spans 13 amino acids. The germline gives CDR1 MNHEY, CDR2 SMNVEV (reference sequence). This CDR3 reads CASSLQVTGELFF. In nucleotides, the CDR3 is TGTGCCAGCAGTCTACAGGTCACCGGGGAGCTGTTTTTT.

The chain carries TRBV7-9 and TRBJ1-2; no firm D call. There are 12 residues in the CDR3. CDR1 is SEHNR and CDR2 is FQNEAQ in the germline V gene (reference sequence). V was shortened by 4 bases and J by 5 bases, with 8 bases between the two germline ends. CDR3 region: CASSSLTYGYTF. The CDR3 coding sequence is TGTGCCAGCAGCTCCCTAACGTATGGCTACACCTTC.

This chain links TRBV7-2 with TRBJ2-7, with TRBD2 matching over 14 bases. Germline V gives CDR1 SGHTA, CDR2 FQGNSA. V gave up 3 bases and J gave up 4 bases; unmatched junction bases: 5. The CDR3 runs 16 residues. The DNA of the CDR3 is TGTGCCAGCAGCTTGGGTGGACTAGCGGGAGGATACGAGCAGTACTTC. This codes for CASSLGGLAGGYEQYF. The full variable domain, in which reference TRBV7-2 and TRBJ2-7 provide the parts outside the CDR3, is GAGVSQSPSNKVTEKGKDVELRCDPISGHTALYWYRQSLGQGLEFLIYFQGNSAPDKSGLPSDRFSAERTGGSVSTLTIQRTQQEDSAVYLCASSLGGLAGGYEQYFGPGTRLTVT.

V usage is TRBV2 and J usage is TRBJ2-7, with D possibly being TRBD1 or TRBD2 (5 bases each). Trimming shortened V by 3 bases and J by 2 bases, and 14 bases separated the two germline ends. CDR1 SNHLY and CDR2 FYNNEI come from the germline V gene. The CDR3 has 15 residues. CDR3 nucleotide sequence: TGTGCCAGCAGTGAGAGGGGTCGGGACCCCTACGAGCAGTACTTC. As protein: CASSERGRDPYEQYF.

CDR3 nucleotide sequence: TGTGCCAGCAGTTACTCGAGCAACTATGGCTACACCTTC. Translating it yields CASSYSSNYGYTF. This sequence joins TRBV6-6 and TRBJ1-2; D is unresolved. Germline values: CDR1 MNHNY, CDR2 SVGAGI (reference sequence). This CDR3 comprises 13 residues. The V gene lost 0 bases and the J gene lost 2 bases, with 4 bases spanning the gap.

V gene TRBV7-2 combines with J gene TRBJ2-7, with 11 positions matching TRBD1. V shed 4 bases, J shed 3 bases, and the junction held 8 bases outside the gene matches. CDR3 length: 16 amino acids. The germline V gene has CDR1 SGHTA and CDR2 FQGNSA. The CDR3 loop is CASSSPPGQGDYEQYF. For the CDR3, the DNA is TGTGCCAGCAGCTCACCACCGGGACAGGGGGACTACGAGCAGTACTTC.

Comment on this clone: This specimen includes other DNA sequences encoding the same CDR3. This CDR3 reads CASSVAGTNYEQYF. The CDR3 DNA reads TGTGCCAGCAGCGTAGCTGGGACCAACTACGAGCAGTACTTC. This chain connects TRBV9 to TRBJ2-7; D tentatively reads TRBD1 or TRBD2 (5 bases each). In germline, CDR1 is SGDLS, CDR2 YYNGEE. Trimming left V 0 bases short and J 3 bases short, with 10 bases between. The CDR3 has 14 amino acids.

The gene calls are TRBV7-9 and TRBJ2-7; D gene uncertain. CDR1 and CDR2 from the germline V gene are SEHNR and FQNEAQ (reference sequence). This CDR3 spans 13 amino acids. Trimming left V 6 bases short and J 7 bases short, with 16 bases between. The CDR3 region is CASSNSESGEQYF. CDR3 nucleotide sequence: TGTGCCAGCAGTAACTCCGAATCTGGGGAGCAGTACTTC.

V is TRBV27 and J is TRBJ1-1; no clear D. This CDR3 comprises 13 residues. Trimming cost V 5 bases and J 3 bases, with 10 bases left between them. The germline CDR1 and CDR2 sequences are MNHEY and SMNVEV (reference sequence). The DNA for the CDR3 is TGTGCCAGCAGTCCAACAGATTACACTGAAGCTTTCTTT. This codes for CASSPTDYTEAFF.

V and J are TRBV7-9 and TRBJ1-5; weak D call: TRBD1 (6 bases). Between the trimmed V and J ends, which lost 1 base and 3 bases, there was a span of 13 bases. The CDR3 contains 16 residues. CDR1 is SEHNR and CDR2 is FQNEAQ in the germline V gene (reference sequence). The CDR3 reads CASSLGLGQINQPQHF. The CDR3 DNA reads TGTGCCAGCAGCTTAGGACTTGGACAGATCAATCAGCCCCAGCATTTT.

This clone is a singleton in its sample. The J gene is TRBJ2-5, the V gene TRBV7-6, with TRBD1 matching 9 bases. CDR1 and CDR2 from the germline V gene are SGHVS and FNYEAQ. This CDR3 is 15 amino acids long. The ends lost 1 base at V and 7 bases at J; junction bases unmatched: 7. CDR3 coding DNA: TGTGCCAGCAGCTTAGAGGACAGGGGCGAGGGGACCCAGTACTTC. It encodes CASSLEDRGEGTQYF.